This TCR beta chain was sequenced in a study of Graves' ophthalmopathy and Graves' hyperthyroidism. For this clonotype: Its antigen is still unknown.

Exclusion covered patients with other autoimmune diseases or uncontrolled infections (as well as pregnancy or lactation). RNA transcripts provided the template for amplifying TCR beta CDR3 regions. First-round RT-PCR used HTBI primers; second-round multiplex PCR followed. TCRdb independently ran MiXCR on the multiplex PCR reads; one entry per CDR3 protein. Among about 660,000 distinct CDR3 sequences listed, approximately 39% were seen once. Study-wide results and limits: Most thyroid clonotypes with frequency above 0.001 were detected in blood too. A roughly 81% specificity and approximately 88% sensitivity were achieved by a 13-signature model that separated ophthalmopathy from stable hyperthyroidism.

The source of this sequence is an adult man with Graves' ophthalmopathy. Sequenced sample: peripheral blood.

The CDR3 protein is CAINTGRTIYF. The CDR3 nucleotides read TGTGCCATCAACACAGGGCGCACCATATATTTT. This sequence joins TRBV10-3 and TRBJ1-3; D might be TRBD1 (6 bases). The CDR3 length is 11 residues. Germline V gene data show CDR1 as ENHRY and CDR2 as SYGVKD. The V and J ends lost 7 bases and 9 bases respectively, with 10 bases between them.